This T cell receptor (beta chain) derives from a study of OX40 agonist ivuxolimab in advanced cancers. Looking at the study overall: Dose-escalation patients had hepatocellular carcinoma, melanoma, renal cell or head and neck cancer. One hepatocellular carcinoma and two cutaneous melanoma patients partially responded. Study-wide results and limits: In a subset of nonresponders, normalized T-cell clonal expansion was also low. Expanded peripheral T cell antigen specificity was not determined.

The CDR3 has 15 amino acids. The V gene's germline CDR1 is LNHDA and CDR2 SQIVND (reference sequence). The ends were cut back, 0 bases at V and 2 bases at J, with 8 bases in the middle. This clone was detected a few times. Its target is unknown. Clones were read by immunoSEQ multiplex PCR, and TCRdb kept only the in-frame ones, dropping some. The table shows tens of thousands of clones, with more than 75% occurring only once. The genes are TRBV19 and TRBJ1-3; unclear D gene. This specimen consisted of CD4+ or CD8+ T cells sorted from blood, obtained in a trial of the OX40 agonist ivuxolimab. The TCR was taken from an adult with an advanced solid tumor such as melanoma, head and neck, liver or kidney cancer. For the CDR3, the DNA is TGTGCCAGTAGTATAGATTGGACTCCTGGAAACACCATATATTTT. This codes for CASSIDWTPGNTIYF.